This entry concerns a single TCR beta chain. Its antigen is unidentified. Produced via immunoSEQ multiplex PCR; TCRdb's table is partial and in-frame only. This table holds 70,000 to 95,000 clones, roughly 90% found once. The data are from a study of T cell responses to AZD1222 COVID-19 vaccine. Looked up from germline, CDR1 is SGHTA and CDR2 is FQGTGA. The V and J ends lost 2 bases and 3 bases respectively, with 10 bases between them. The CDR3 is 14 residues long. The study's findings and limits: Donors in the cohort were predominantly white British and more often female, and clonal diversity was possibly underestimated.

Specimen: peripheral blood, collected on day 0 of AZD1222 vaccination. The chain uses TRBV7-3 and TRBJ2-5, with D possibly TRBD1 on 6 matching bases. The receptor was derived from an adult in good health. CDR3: CASSLGPGEETQYF. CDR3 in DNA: TGTGCCAGCAGCTTAGGGCCAGGGGAAGAGACCCAGTACTTC.